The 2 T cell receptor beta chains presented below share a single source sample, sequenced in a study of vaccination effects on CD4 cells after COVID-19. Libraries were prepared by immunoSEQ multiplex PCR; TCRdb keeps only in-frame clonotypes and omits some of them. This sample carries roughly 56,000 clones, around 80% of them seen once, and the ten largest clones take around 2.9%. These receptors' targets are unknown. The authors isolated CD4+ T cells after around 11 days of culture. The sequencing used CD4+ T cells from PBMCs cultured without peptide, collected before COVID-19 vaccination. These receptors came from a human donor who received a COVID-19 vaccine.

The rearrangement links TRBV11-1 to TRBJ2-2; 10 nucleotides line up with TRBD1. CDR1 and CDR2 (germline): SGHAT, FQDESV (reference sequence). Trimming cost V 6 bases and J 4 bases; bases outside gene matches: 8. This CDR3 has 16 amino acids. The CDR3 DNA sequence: TGTGCCAGCAGGCGAAGACAGGGGGCGGTCACCGGGGAGCTGTTTTTT. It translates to CASRRRQGAVTGELFF.

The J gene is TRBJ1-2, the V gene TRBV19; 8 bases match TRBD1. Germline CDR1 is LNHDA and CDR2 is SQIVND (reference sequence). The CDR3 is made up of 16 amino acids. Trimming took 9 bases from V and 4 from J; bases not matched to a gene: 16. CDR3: CASAIGTGLTIYGYTF. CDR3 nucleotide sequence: TGTGCCAGCGCAATCGGGACAGGTCTTACCATCTATGGCTACACCTTC.